One sample yielded the 30 T cell receptor beta chains listed below, sequenced in a study of T-cell memory formation after mild COVID-19. TCRdb used MiXCR to reprocess the 5' RACE reads, holding one entry per CDR3 protein. This sample yields tens of thousands of distinct CDR3 sequences, of which around 15% are seen a single time; approximately 39% belongs to the top ten. The sequencing input was PBMCs or a T cell subset sorted from them (not recorded which). These receptor sequences come from a young man who had mild COVID-19 (a few samples of this study predate the infection). Cell type and time point are not known.

The table lists this clonotype with a few counts. The gene calls are TRBV12-3 or TRBV12-4 and TRBJ1-1; D remains unclear. The V end was cut by 7 bases, the J end by 4 bases, with 10 bases between. There are 12 residues in the CDR3. The CDR3 coding sequence is TGTGCCAGCACCCTAGGGCTCACTGAAGCTTTCTTT. Translation gives CASTLGLTEAFF.

This clonotype was detected ten times or more. V is TRBV6-2 or TRBV6-3 and J is TRBJ2-1; no reliable D call. The germline CDR1 and CDR2 sequences are MNHEY and SVGEGT. Trimming left V 7 bases short and J 6 bases short, with 7 bases between. There are 11 residues in the CDR3. CDR3 nucleotide sequence: TGTGCCAGCACCTACTCCAATGAGCAGTTCTTC. This translates into CASTYSNEQFF.

The chain couples TRBV7-9 to TRBJ1-1; unclear D gene. Germline V gives CDR1 SEHNR, CDR2 FQNEAQ (reference sequence). Trimming stripped 6 bases from V and 4 bases from J, with 6 bases between. This CDR3 has 11 residues. CDR3 residues: CASRQSTEAFF. The CDR3 nucleotides read TGTGCCAGCAGACAGAGCACTGAAGCTTTCTTT.

This clonotype has a count of ten or more. The chain employs TRBV29-1 and TRBJ2-6; TRBD1 is a possible D gene (6 bases). CDR1 is SQVTM and CDR2 is ANQGSEA in the germline V gene. Trimming shortened V by 0 bases and J by 2 bases, and 20 bases separated the two germline ends. This CDR3 spans 19 amino acids. CDR3 protein: CSVEDPQTGSPPGANVLTF. Here the CDR3 DNA reads TGCAGCGTTGAAGATCCCCAGACAGGATCCCCTCCTGGGGCCAACGTCCTGACTTTC. The full variable domain, rest sourced from reference TRBV29-1 and TRBJ2-6, is SAVISQKPSRDICQRGTSLTIQCQVDSQVTMMFWYRQQPGQSLTLIATANQGSEATYESGFVIDKFPISRPNLTFSTLTVSNMSPEDSSIYLCSVEDPQTGSPPGANVLTFGAGSRLTVL.

The chain couples TRBV5-6 to TRBJ2-3; 8 nucleotides line up with TRBD1. Unmatched junction bases numbered 5, after V lost 4 bases and J lost 7 bases. Germline loops: CDR1 SGHDT, CDR2 YYEEEE. The CDR3 runs to 13 residues. CDR3 in amino acids: CASSGGTGNTQYF. The CDR3 DNA follows: TGTGCCAGCAGCGGGGGGACAGGTAATACGCAGTATTTT.

This clonotype has only a few counts. The rearrangement links TRBV20-1 to TRBJ1-1; D not resolved. Trimming took 3 bases from V and 1 from J, leaving 9 bases between them. This CDR3 is built from 13 residues. Per the germline V gene, CDR1 is DFQATT and CDR2 is SNEGSKA (reference sequence). The CDR3: CSASRRKNTEAFF. The CDR3 coding sequence is TGCAGTGCTAGTCGCCGGAAGAACACTGAAGCTTTCTTT.

This clonotype was seen repeatedly, ten times or more. This rearrangement joins TRBV7-9 to TRBJ2-1, with D unresolved. The CDR3 loop spans 15 amino acids. V was shortened by 5 bases and J by 5 bases, with 16 bases between the two germline ends. Germline V CDR1 and CDR2: SEHNR, FQNEAQ (reference sequence). For the CDR3, the DNA is TGTGCCAGCAGCCAAGATCGTCGGTTCGACAATGAGCAGTTCTTC. Amino acid sequence: CASSQDRRFDNEQFF.

The rearrangement joins TRBV3-1 to TRBJ1-6, with D unclear. The CDR3 consists of 15 residues. Trimming cost V 3 bases and J 3 bases, with 9 bases left between them. The germline V gene has CDR1 LGHDT and CDR2 YNNKEL (reference sequence). CDR3 in amino acids: CASSQLDGYNSPLHF. CDR3 sequence (DNA): TGTGCCAGCAGCCAGCTAGACGGCTATAATTCACCCCTCCACTTT.

In nucleotides, the CDR3 is TGCGCCAGCAGCCAAGATCGCGGGGGAAATGGCTACACCTTC. This translates into CASSQDRGGNGYTF. The V and J genes are TRBV4-1 and TRBJ1-2, with TRBD1 as a possible D gene (5 bases). V gave up 0 bases and J gave up 6 bases, with 11 bases separating them. CDR3 length: 14 residues. CDR1 is MGHRA and CDR2 is YSYEKL in the germline V gene.

This clonotype was recorded a few times. V usage is TRBV6-2 or TRBV6-3 and J usage is TRBJ2-3, with 8 bases that match TRBD2. Germline V lookup: CDR1 MNHEY, CDR2 SVGEGT. The CDR3 runs 13 residues. V lost 7 bases and J lost 5; bases outside the gene matches: 5. The CDR3 DNA is TGTGCCAGCACCCTCACTAGCGGAGATACGCAGTATTTT. Amino acids: CASTLTSGDTQYF.

This clonotype was seen at least ten times. The chain recombines TRBV5-1 with TRBJ2-7; no definite D call. Trimming shortened V by 4 bases and J by 3 bases, and 17 bases separated the two germline ends. Germline loops: CDR1 SGHRS, CDR2 YFSETQ. CDR3 size: 15 residues. The DNA for the CDR3 is TGCGCCAGCAGCCCAGGAATCTATAGCAGCTACGAGCAGTACTTC. Protein sequence: CASSPGIYSSYEQYF.

The chain combines TRBV19 with TRBJ2-3; TRBD2 might be the D (6 bases). Germline CDR1 is LNHDA and CDR2 is SQIVND (reference sequence). The CDR3 sequence is 15 residues long. V was pared by 7 bases and J by 2 bases, with 16 bases between. The CDR3 bases are TGTGCCAGTAAGAGCGGGTTCGACCCCACAGATACGCAGTATTTT. Protein sequence: CASKSGFDPTDTQYF.

The J gene is TRBJ2-3, the V gene TRBV7-2; 7 bases match TRBD2. Germline CDR1 and CDR2: SGHTA and FQGNSA. This CDR3 region has 17 residues. V shed 0 bases and J 2 bases; nucleotides not matched to a gene: 8. The CDR3 reads CASSLAAAGRDTDTQYF. The CDR3 DNA sequence: TGTGCCAGCAGCTTAGCGGCGGCAGGGAGGGACACAGATACGCAGTATTTT.

The rearrangement uses TRBV4-1 and TRBJ1-6; TRBD1 aligns across 7 bases. The germline gives CDR1 MGHRA, CDR2 YSYEKL. The CDR3 spans 16 residues. V shed 3 bases and J 5 bases; nucleotides not matched to a gene: 7. The CDR3 reads CASSQRQGHNNSPLHF. CDR3 nucleotide sequence: TGCGCCAGCAGCCAGAGACAGGGCCATAATAATTCACCCCTCCACTTT.

The chain recombines TRBV11-3 with TRBJ2-7; D might be TRBD1 (5 bases). Germline V CDR1 and CDR2: SGHNT, YENEEA. V gave up 5 bases and J gave up 2 bases, with 16 bases separating them. This CDR3 is built from 15 residues. The CDR3 DNA reads as TGTGCCAGCAGCCTAACTGAGACAGCCACCTACGAGCAGTACTTC. Protein sequence: CASSLTETATYEQYF.

This clonotype was seen only a few times. The genes are TRBV6-5 and TRBJ2-1, with 9 bases fitting TRBD1. CDR3 length: 14 amino acids. Trimming at V came to 5 bases and at J to 8 bases, leaving 7 bases not matched to a gene. The germline V gene has CDR1 MNHEY and CDR2 SVGAGI. The CDR3 DNA is TGTGCCAGCAGTCCCGGGACAGGGTCGTATGAGCAGTTCTTC. It specifies CASSPGTGSYEQFF.

This clonotype was detected only a few times. This chain connects TRBV2 to TRBJ1-3; D remains ambiguous. The CDR3 length is 14 residues. Germline V gene lookup returns CDR1 SNHLY and CDR2 FYNNEI. Trimming removed 10 bases from V and 0 bases from J, with 13 bases in between. Written as DNA, the CDR3 is TGTGCCACCCCGAACCCGCGCTCTGGAAACACCATATATTTT. Amino acids: CATPNPRSGNTIYF.

This clonotype was counted only a few times. The rearrangement links TRBV6-6 to TRBJ2-7; 9 bases agree with TRBD2. From germline, CDR1 is MNHNY and CDR2 SVGAGI (reference sequence). With 2 bases clipped from V and 6 bases from J, the junction kept 5 bases outside the gene matches. The CDR3 spans 14 residues. The CDR3 nucleotides are TGTGCCAGCAGTTACGACGTAGCGGGGGCCGAGCAGTACGTC. Protein: CASSYDVAGAEQYV.

This clonotype was counted many times. The rearrangement joins TRBV12-3 or TRBV12-4 to TRBJ1-1; 7 nucleotides line up with TRBD1. V lost 6 bases, J lost 1 base, and 5 bases stayed unmatched. This CDR3 has 14 amino acids. The CDR3 DNA sequence: TGTGCCAGCAGGACAGGGCTGCCGAACACTGAAGCTTTCTTT. Protein: CASRTGLPNTEAFF.

The table lists this clonotype with a few counts. The chain combines TRBV7-9 with TRBJ2-5, with D unresolved. V lost 0 bases and J 5 bases, leaving 7 bases between the germline ends. This CDR3 is built from 13 residues. In germline, CDR1 is SEHNR, CDR2 FQNEAQ (reference sequence). The CDR3, as DNA: TGTGCCAGCAGCTTAGCTACGGAGGAGACCCAGTACTTC. Amino acids: CASSLATEETQYF.

This rearrangement joins TRBV28 to TRBJ1-2, with a tentative D call TRBD1 (5 bases). Trimming cost V 2 bases and J 0 bases, with 16 bases left between them. The CDR3 has 17 residues. CDR1 is MDHEN, CDR2 SYDVKM, per germline. As DNA, the CDR3 is TGTGCCAGCAGTTTAAAAACTTTCGACAGTTCTAACTATGGCTACACCTTC. Translated: CASSLKTFDSSNYGYTF.

The chain couples TRBV29-1 to TRBJ1-1, with D unclear. The V gene's germline CDR1 is SQVTM and CDR2 ANQGSEA. This CDR3 region has 13 residues. The germline V and J ends were trimmed by 4 bases and 0 bases, with 9 bases remaining between them. CDR3 sequence: CSVVDGMNTEAFF. In DNA form, the CDR3 reads TGCAGCGTTGTGGACGGAATGAACACTGAAGCTTTCTTT.

This clonotype was observed at least ten times. The chain couples TRBV18 to TRBJ2-7; D ambiguous. CDR3 length: 11 amino acids. From germline, CDR1 is KGHSH and CDR2 LQKENI. Trimming removed 0 bases from V and 3 bases from J, with 0 bases in between. The CDR3 spells CASSPPYEQYV. CDR3 nucleotides: TGTGCCAGCTCACCACCCTACGAGCAGTACGTC.

This clonotype came up a few times. The V gene is TRBV12-3 or TRBV12-4, the J gene TRBJ2-3; 9 bases match TRBD2. This CDR3 comprises 19 residues. The ends lost 6 bases at V and 1 base at J; junction bases unmatched: 17. The CDR3 bases are TGTGCCAGCAGGCGTCCGGGACTAGCCCTCCGCGGGGGCACAGATACGCAGTATTTT. Encoded protein: CASRRPGLALRGGTDTQYF.

This chain links TRBV15 with TRBJ1-5, with D unresolved. V was pared by 2 bases and J by 4 bases, with 27 bases between. CDR3 size: 20 residues. Per germline, CDR1 LNHNV and CDR2 YYDKDF (reference sequence). The CDR3 loop is CATSRRPYLEVEAQNQPQHF. CDR3 DNA: TGTGCCACCAGCAGACGACCCTACCTAGAAGTTGAAGCGCAAAATCAGCCCCAGCATTTT. The full variable domain, in which reference TRBV15 and TRBJ1-5 provide the parts outside the CDR3, is DAMVIQNPRYQVTQFGKPVTLSCSQTLNHNVMYWYQQKSSQAPKLLFHYYDKDFNNEADTPDNFQSRRPNTSFCFLDIRSPGLGDTAMYLCATSRRPYLEVEAQNQPQHFGDGTRLSIL.

This clonotype has a handful of counts. The chain recombines TRBV12-3 or TRBV12-4 with TRBJ2-3; D ambiguous. CDR3 size: 12 residues. Trimming shortened V by 2 bases and J by 3 bases, and 3 bases separated the two germline ends. The DNA for the CDR3 is TGTGCCAGCAGTTTACGTACAGATACGCAGTATTTT. Translated: CASSLRTDTQYF.

This chain joins TRBV4-3 and TRBJ1-4, with D hard to call. The V gene's germline CDR1 is LGHNA and CDR2 YSLEER. The CDR3 extends over 12 amino acids. The V end was cut by 4 bases, the J end by 8 bases, with 8 bases between. The CDR3 loop is CASSRGGEKLFF. In DNA form, the CDR3 reads TGCGCCAGCAGCCGTGGTGGCGAAAAACTGTTTTTT.

This clonotype has only a few counts. CDR3 loop: CASSYSGTGNTIYF. In nucleotides, the CDR3 is TGTGCCAGCAGTTACTCCGGGACGGGAAACACCATATATTTT. The rearrangement joins TRBV6-5 to TRBJ1-3; weak D call: TRBD1 (5 bases). CDR3 length: 14 residues. Germline V lookup: CDR1 MNHEY, CDR2 SVGAGI. Trimming stripped 0 bases from V and 4 bases from J, with 7 bases between.

This clonotype was found a few times. The chain couples TRBV6-2 or TRBV6-3 to TRBJ2-7; no definite D call. The germline V gene encodes CDR1 MNHEY and CDR2 SVGEGT. The CDR3 loop spans 13 amino acids. Trimming stripped 5 bases from V and 6 bases from J, with 14 bases between. The CDR3 sequence is CASSKNPEGEQYV. The DNA for the CDR3 is TGTGCCAGCAGTAAAAACCCGGAAGGCGAGCAGTACGTC.

This clonotype was recorded at least ten times. The genes are TRBV20-1 and TRBJ2-1; D not certain. Per germline, CDR1 DFQATT and CDR2 SNEGSKA (reference sequence). The CDR3 consists of 14 residues. V lost 3 bases to trimming and J lost 4 bases, with 13 bases between them. CDR3 residues: CSARITLSYNEQFF. The CDR3 DNA reads TGCAGTGCTAGGATTACCTTATCATACAATGAGCAGTTCTTC.